This T cell receptor beta chain emerged from a study of Ad26.COV2.S vaccination and SARS-CoV-2 variants. General study points: Participants in the vaccine arm had higher spike-specific TCR breadth; placebo recipients had lower.

The treatment is: some 19 received Ad26.COV2.S at low or high dose, single or two shots; about five received placebo; per-sample allocation not given. Day 63 following the first vaccine or placebo injection was when the samples were taken. This CDR3 has 14 residues. Unmatched junction bases numbered 6, after V lost 5 bases and J lost 5 bases. Germline V gene data show CDR1 as SGHTA and CDR2 as FQGNSA. A remark on this clone: No antigen is known for it. Other DNA sequences in this sample translate to the same CDR3.

Some clones are missing from TCRdb's copy, which holds only in-frame ones; the method was immunoSEQ multiplex PCR. Here the sample spans about 350,000 clones, more than 75% being singletons. The source was peripheral blood, collected in a trial of Ad26.COV2.S vaccine versus placebo. The chain carries TRBV7-2 and TRBJ2-7, with TRBD1 matching 10 bases. This TCR was sampled from a person between 18 and 60 years old who received the Ad26.COV2.S COVID-19 vaccine or a placebo. The CDR3 sequence: CASSQDRGRNEQYF. The CDR3 region has the DNA TGTGCCAGCAGCCAAGACAGGGGGCGAAACGAGCAGTACTTC.